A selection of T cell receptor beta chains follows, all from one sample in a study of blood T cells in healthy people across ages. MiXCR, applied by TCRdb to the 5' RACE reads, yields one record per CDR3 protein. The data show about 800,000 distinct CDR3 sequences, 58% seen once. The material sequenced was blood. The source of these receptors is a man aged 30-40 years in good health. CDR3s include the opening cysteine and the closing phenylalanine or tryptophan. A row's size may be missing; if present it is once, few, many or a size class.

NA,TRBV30,CAWSVQLASGEQYF
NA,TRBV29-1,CSVERAGELFF
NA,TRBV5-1,CASSRTGGSDSYEQYF
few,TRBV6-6,CASSVDNGYTF
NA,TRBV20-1,CSAGGVVTDTLYF
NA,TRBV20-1,CSARDWVAGVYTQYF
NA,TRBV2,CASRGTGTDTQYF
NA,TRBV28,CASSPRGRGRTNEKLFF
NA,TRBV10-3,CAISDRPGAYEQYF
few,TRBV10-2,CASSESVSRADTQYF
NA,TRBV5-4,CVSSFAGPTREQYF
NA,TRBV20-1,CSALLGAAGTEAFF
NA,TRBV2,CASSERSSGSEQFF
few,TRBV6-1,CASSDVIAADTQYF
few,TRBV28,CASKSAPVGYGYTF
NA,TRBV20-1,CSVLVRTTHNEQFF
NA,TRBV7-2,CASSPVASGNQETQYF
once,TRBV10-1,CASSGGRGEKLFF
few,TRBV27,CATSGTSGSYEQYF
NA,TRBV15,CATSRGQIPPNEQYF
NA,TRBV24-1,CATSDPRTGDEQYF
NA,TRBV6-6,CASSLATGDHQPQHF
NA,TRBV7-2,CASSLGGSQGRGTQYF
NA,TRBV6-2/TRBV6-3,CASSYSSWAGGAELFF
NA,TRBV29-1,CSALTRTEDYGYTF
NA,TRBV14,CASSQYGAISWEQYF
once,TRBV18,CASSPPGGDGYTF
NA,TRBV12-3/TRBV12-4,CASRHLAGGNEQFF
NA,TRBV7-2,CASSLGAGNSYEQYF
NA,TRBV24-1,CATSESRVTNYGYTF
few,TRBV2,CASSRGADRANYGYTF
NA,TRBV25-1,CASSISSGVDTQYF
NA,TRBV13,CASSLFGGGSTDTQYF
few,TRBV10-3,CAITPGRNTEAFF
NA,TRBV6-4,CASSETGLAGYGNEQFF
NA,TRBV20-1,CSASRAMGGYEQYF
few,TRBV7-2,CASSFTSGTYPETQYF
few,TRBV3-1,CASSHSYRNEQFF
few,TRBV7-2,CASSLQYQETQYF
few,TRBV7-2,CATTGGIARETQYF
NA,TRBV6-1,CATRADTYEQYF
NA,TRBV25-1,CASSKDRRTGELFF
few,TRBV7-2,CASSNDPRRDSSTDTQYF
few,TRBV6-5,CASRQNRAALEQYF
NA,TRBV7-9,CASSPRGGRTETQYF
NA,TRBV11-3,CASSFEPRGDTQYF
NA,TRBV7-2,CASSFLSGRDNEQFF
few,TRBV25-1,CASSSLGQGLNNEQFF
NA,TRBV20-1,CSARKLAGGVAKNIQYF
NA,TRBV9,CASSVDEGPDYGYTF
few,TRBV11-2,CASSLNPRPGRKSGYTF
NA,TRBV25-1,CASHGGGAVPGYTF
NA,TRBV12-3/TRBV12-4,CASSQDLLTYEQYF
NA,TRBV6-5,CASSYSETGPNPQETQYF
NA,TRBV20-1,CSAMRAEGAREQYF
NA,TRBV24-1,CATSDRTDTQYF
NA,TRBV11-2,CASSPEGVMGQFF
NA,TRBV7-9,CASSLVRGFDEQYF
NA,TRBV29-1,CSVERREGTQYF
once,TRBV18,CASSPPNDNEQFF